The subject of this entry is one T cell receptor (beta chain). Its antigen remains unidentified. Base qualities are missing; no much larger clone stands one base away. The CDR3 regions of human TCRbeta chains were analyzed by immunosequencing. In the authors' own workflow: TCRs in the repertoires were compared against a reference library of SARS-CoV-2-specific TCRs that had been generated with the MIRA antigen-specificity platform. Breadth was defined as the fraction of unique TCRs that were SARS-CoV-2-associated. Depth was defined as the fraction of total T cells that were SARS-CoV-2-associated. Each spike-specific TCR was assigned to its reactive spike region and to a CD4 or CD8 class using the MIRA data. Log10-transformed breadth and depth values were compared by one-way ANOVA with Sidak's multiple comparisons tests. What TCRdb holds here is the immuneACCESS table cut down to in-frame rearrangements. Part of the clones is not present; checked against another copy, under half of the missing clones reflect an unresolved V gene, and the others are unexplained. V, J and clone size are those of that table, while D and trimming were read from the DNA. This sample holds roughly 100,000 clones; roughly nine tenths were observed only once. The biggest ten clones account for roughly 42% of the sample.

This sample stems from a study of T cell responses to AZD1222 COVID-19 vaccine (dated by TCRdb to the early 2020s). Notes on the research overall: AZD1222 recipients with second doses at about 4 weeks or about 12 weeks were pooled, because spike-specific TCR depth and breadth did not differ between schedules. A total of around 240 trial participants underwent TCR sequencing, of whom roughly 210 had received two doses of AZD1222 and some 26 had received two doses of the MenACWY control vaccine. Trial participants were enrolled by age into subgroups of 18-55, 56-69 and 70-plus years, and roughly 150, 30 and 60 TCR-sequenced participants, respectively, were included in these subgroups. Summary of the overall study and its limitations: Vaccine-associated CD4 TCRs spanned the whole spike protein, with dominant responses in regions 160-218 and 743-854. No day 14 peak-response samples were available, so repertoires were characterized only after the peak T cell response. Participants were mostly white British, with more females than males. The authors suggested clonal diversity may have been underestimated. Only five or six AZD1222 recipients were SARS-CoV-2 seropositive at baseline, limiting conclusions about previously exposed vaccinees. After two AZD1222 doses, spike-specific TCR breadth and depth were significantly higher than at day 0 and than in MenACWY recipients. The 56-69-year group was small, and its depth increase did not reach significance, likely because of low power. Epitopes outside the regions mutated in the B.1.351 and B.1.1.7 variants were reportedly recognized by nearly half of the unique spike-specific TCRs.

V sheds 4 bases and J sheds 0 bases, leaving 11 bases between their ends. From the germline V gene, CDR1 is SGDLS and CDR2 is YYNGEE. Measured from the cysteine to the phenylalanine, the CDR3 is 15 residues long. The kept DNA is CDR3 alone, 45 bases in frame from the first base. The time point tag for this specimen amounts to: baseline before first vaccination. Vaccinee samples came from UK trials COV001 and COV002, including a single-blind randomized controlled phase 2/3 trial of AZD1222 (ChAdOx1 nCoV-19) in healthy adults. Trial participant PBMC samples were collected at day 0 and day 28 after the second dose for TCRbeta chain sequencing.

The TCR comes from an adult in good health. The sample consisted of peripheral blood, taken on day 0 of AZD1222 vaccination. The chain joins TRBV9 to TRBJ1-5, with a tentative D gene TRBD1 over 6 matching bases. The nucleotides read TGTGCCAGCAGCACCGGGACAACTAGCAATCAGCCCCAGCATTTT. It is translated as CASSTGTTSNQPQHF.